This TCR beta chain is drawn from a study of graft-versus-host responses after intestinal transplantation. TCRdb keeps only in-frame clones here, not all; method: immunoSEQ multiplex PCR. The repertoire holds about 110,000 clones, with just under 95% as singletons. As concerns this clone: Its antigen is unidentified.

Germline V lookup: CDR1 MNHEY, CDR2 SMNVEV (reference sequence). Trimming stripped 8 bases from V and 5 bases from J, with 13 bases between. This CDR3 contains 13 residues. The genes are TRBV27 and TRBJ1-5; D is uncertain. Sequencing used unstimulated CD8+ T cells sorted from spleen or lymph node cells, obtained before intestinal transplant. The receptor was isolated from a human donor who received an intestinal transplant. Here the CDR3 DNA reads TGTGCCAGCGGGAGGGCTTCCGATCAGCCCCAGCATTTT. Amino acids: CASGRASDQPQHF.